The clone carrying this TCR beta chain was counted only a few times. Its antigen remains unidentified. Profiling that covered TCR beta VDJ and CDR3 relied on genomic DNA as its template. From the reads, TCRdb called clonotypes with MiXCR, one entry per CDR3 protein. The sample lists about 180,000 distinct CDR3 sequences, 40% to 55% seen once, with around 3% in the top ten. The source of the sample is a study of CD8+CD57+ T cells in acquired aplastic anemia. General study findings and limits: The same twenty-nine CD8+ CDR3 sequences occurred in patients and in controls. Controls and patients did not differ significantly in CD8+ Simpson's diversity.

The V gene end was trimmed by 3 bases and the J gene end by 5 bases; junction bases not matched to a gene: 8. Germline values: CDR1 KGHDR, CDR2 SFDVKD. This CDR3 contains 15 residues. What was sequenced was sorted CD4+, CD8+, or CD8+CD57+ T cells (not recorded which) from PBMCs. The TCR originated in a human donor in good health. The chain combines TRBV24-1 with TRBJ2-5, with TRBD1 matching 7 bases. The CDR3 bases are TGTGCCACCAGTGATAGACAGGGTCTGGGGGAGACCCAGTACTTC. Its translation: CATSDRQGLGETQYF.